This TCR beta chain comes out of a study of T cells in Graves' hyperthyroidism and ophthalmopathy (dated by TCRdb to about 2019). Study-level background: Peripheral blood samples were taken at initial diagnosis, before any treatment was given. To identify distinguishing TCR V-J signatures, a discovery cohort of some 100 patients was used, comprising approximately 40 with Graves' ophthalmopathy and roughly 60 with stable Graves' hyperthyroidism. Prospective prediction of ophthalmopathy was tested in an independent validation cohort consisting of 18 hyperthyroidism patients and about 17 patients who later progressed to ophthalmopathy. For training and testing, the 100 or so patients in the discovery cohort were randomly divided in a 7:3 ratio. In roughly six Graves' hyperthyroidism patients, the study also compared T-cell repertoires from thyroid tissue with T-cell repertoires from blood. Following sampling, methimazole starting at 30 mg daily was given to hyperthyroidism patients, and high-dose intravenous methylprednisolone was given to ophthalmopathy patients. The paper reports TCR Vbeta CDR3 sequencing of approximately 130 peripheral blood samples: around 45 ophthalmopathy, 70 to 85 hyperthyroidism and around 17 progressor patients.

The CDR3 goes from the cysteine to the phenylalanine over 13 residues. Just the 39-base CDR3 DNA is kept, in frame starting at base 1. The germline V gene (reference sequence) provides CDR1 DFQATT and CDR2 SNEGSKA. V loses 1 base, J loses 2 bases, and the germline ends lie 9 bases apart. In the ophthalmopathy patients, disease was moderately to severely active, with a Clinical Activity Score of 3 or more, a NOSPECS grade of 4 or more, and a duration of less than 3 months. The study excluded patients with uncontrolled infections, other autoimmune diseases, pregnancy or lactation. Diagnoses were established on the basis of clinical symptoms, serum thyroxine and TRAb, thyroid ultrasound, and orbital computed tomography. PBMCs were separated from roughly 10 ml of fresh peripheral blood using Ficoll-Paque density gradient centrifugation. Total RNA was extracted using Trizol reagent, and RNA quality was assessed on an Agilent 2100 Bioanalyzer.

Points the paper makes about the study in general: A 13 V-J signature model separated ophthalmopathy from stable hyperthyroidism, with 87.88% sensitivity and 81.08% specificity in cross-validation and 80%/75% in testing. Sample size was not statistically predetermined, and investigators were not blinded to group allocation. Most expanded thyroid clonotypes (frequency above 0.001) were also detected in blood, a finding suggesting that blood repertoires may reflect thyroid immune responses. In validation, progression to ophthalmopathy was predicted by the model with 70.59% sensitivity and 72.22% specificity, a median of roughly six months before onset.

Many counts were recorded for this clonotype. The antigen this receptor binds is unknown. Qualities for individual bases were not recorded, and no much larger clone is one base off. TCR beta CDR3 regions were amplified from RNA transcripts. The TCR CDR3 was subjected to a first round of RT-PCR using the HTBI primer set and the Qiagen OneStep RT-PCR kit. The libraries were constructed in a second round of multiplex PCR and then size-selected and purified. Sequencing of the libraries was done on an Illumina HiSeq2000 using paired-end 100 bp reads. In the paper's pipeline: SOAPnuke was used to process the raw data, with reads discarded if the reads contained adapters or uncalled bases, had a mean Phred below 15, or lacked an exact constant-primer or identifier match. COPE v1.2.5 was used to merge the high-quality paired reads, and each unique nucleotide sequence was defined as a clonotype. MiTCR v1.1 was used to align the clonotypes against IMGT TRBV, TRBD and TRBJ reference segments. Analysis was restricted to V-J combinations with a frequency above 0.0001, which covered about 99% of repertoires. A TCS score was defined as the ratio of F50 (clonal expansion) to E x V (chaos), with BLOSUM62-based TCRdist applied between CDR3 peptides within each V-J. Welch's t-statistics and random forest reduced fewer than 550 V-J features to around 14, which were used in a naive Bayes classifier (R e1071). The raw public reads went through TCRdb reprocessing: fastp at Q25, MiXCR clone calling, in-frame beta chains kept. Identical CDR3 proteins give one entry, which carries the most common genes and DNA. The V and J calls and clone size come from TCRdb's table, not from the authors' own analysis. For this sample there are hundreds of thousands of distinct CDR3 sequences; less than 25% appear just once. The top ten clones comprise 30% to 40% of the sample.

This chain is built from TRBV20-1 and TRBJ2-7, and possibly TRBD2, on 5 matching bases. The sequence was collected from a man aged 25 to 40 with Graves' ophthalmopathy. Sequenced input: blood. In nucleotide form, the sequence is TGCAGTGCTAGAGGAGGGCAGGCCTACGAGCAGTACTTC. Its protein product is CSARGGQAYEQYF.